This T cell receptor (beta chain) stems from a study of cytomegalovirus exposure and HLA in healthy donors. As for the study in general: The study's early data release held roughly 91 million unique TCRs from HLA-typed donors. Whole-study results and caveats: When analyzed later, the rates of TCR association showed variation by HLA locus, with DRB1 the most and HLA-C the fewest.

Healthy people donating bone marrow made up the donors. In the PCR, 60 Vbeta and 13 Jbeta primers were used. Libraries were prepared by immunoSEQ multiplex PCR; TCRdb keeps only in-frame clonotypes and omits some of them. The sample contains some 130,000 clones, 65% to 80% of which appear only once. This clone was seen just once. The antigen remains unidentified. The CDR3 totals 21 residues. Germline values: CDR1 KGHSH, CDR2 LQKENI. The V segment lost 3 bases and the J segment 0 bases; nucleotides outside the gene matches: 17. Sequenced material: PBMCs. This chain links TRBV18 with TRBJ2-1; the match to TRBD1 covers 10 bases. The TCR comes from a middle-aged man in good health and CMV-seronegative. CDR3 nucleotides: TGTGCCAGCTCACCTCCACCGGGACAGGGGTTGCTGGGGGGCTCCTACAATGAGCAGTTCTTC. Translated: CASSPPPGQGLLGGSYNEQFF. The full variable domain, completed using reference TRBV18 and TRBJ2-1, is NAGVMQNPRHLVRRRGQEARLRCSPMKGHSHVYWYRQLPEEGLKFMVYLQKENIIDESGMPKERFSAEFPKEGPSILRIQQVVRGDSAAYFCASSPPPGQGLLGGSYNEQFFGPGTRLTVL.